This entry lists 31 T cell receptor beta chains sequenced from one sample in a study of cytomegalovirus exposure and HLA in healthy donors. PCR involved 60 Vbeta and 13 Jbeta primers. The method was immunoSEQ multiplex PCR; TCRdb's version includes in-frame clones alone and lacks a portion of them. This sample has about 190,000 clones, with under 80% found just once. The specimen sequenced was PBMCs. These receptor sequences come from a man aged 25 to 40 in good health and CMV-seropositive.

This clone was recorded a few times. The rearrangement uses TRBV10-3 and TRBJ1-2; D gene ambiguous. The ends were cut back, 6 bases at V and 3 bases at J, with 5 bases in the middle. The CDR3 spans 11 residues. Germline V gene sequence: CDR1 ENHRY, CDR2 SYGVKD. The CDR3 sequence: CAISDYYGYTF. CDR3 coding DNA: TGTGCCATCAGCGACTACTATGGCTACACCTTC.

Of note for this clone: The junction departs from the called germline gene at one end, perhaps through a read error. The V gene is TRBV28, the J gene TRBJ2-7; TRBD1 might be the D (5 bases). Germline V gene lookup returns CDR1 MDHEN and CDR2 SYDVKM. This CDR3 spans 15 amino acids. CDR3 DNA: TGTACCAGCAGTTTACACGACAGTCTCTCCTACGAGCAGTACTTC. As protein: CTSSLHDSLSYEQYF.

V is TRBV7-2 and J is TRBJ2-7; 7 bases align to TRBD2. Per the germline V gene, CDR1 is SGHTA and CDR2 is FQGNSA. After removal of 5 bases from V and 5 bases from J, the junction contained 12 bases not matched to a gene. CDR3 length: 15 amino acids. This chain's CDR3 is CASSSVGGGQNEQYF. The CDR3 nucleotides read TGTGCCAGCAGCAGTGTGGGGGGAGGGCAGAACGAGCAGTACTTC.

This sequence joins TRBV27 and TRBJ1-6; 7 nucleotides align to TRBD1. V shed 7 bases, J shed 4 bases, and the junction held 7 bases outside the gene matches. This CDR3 is 15 amino acids long. Germline V gene sequence: CDR1 MNHEY, CDR2 SMNVEV (reference sequence). Here the CDR3 reads CASTQGVPYNSPLHF. The DNA for the CDR3 is TGTGCCAGCACCCAGGGGGTCCCGTATAATTCACCCCTCCACTTT.

V gene TRBV10-3 combines with J gene TRBJ1-1; TRBD1 aligns across 8 bases. Germline trimming cut 5 bases from V and 0 bases from J; bases unmatched to any gene: 8. The germline V gene has CDR1 ENHRY and CDR2 SYGVKD. The CDR3 totals 16 residues. CDR3 nucleotide sequence: TGTGCCATCAGTCTGACAGGGGCTACCGTGAACACTGAAGCTTTCTTT. This encodes CAISLTGATVNTEAFF.

The V gene is TRBV5-8, the J gene TRBJ1-6; perhaps TRBD1 as D (6 bases). CDR3 length equals 14 residues. The V gene's germline CDR1 is SGHTS and CDR2 YDEGEE. V was clipped by 5 bases and J by 12 bases, with 18 bases between them. CDR3 in amino acids: CASSLGQRSVPLHF. The CDR3 nucleotides are TGTGCCAGCAGTCTCGGACAGCGGTCGGTACCCCTCCACTTT.

This chain connects TRBV11-3 to TRBJ2-7; possible D gene TRBD2, 6 bases. The CDR3 covers 13 residues. CDR1 and CDR2 (germline): SGHNT, YENEEA. The germline V and J ends were trimmed by 5 bases and 6 bases, with 14 bases remaining between them. The CDR3 DNA follows: TGTGCCAGCAGCCCCACCGGGGGTTCCGAGCAGTACTTC. It is translated as CASSPTGGSEQYF. Supplemented by reference TRBV11-3 and TRBJ2-7, the full variable domain reads EAGVVQSPRYKIIEKKQPVAFWCNPISGHNTLYWYLQNLGQGPELLIRYENEEAVDDSQLPKDRFSAERLKGVDSTLKIQPAELGDSAVYLCASSPTGGSEQYFGPGTRLTVT.

The chain couples TRBV10-3 to TRBJ2-5; TRBD1 matches 10 bases. CDR3 length: 16 residues. With 0 bases clipped from V and 3 bases from J, the junction kept 4 bases outside the gene matches. Germline values: CDR1 ENHRY, CDR2 SYGVKD. The CDR3 protein is CAISESEGTGEETQYF. CDR3 DNA sequence: TGTGCCATCAGTGAGTCAGAAGGGACAGGGGAAGAGACCCAGTACTTC.

The gene calls are TRBV9 and TRBJ1-1; D ambiguous. V was trimmed by 4 bases and J by 5 bases, leaving 15 bases between them. Germline V gives CDR1 SGDLS, CDR2 YYNGEE. This CDR3 contains 14 residues. The CDR3 loop is CASSSKREITEAFF. The CDR3 nucleotides are TGTGCCAGCAGCTCAAAGCGGGAAATAACTGAAGCTTTCTTT.

The chain carries TRBV18 and TRBJ1-2; D perhaps matches TRBD1 (5 bases). The CDR3 consists of 15 residues. V was clipped by 3 bases and J by 0 bases, with 11 bases between them. Germline assignment: CDR1 KGHSH and CDR2 LQKENI. The CDR3 DNA reads as TGTGCCAGCTCACCTGAGACAGTCCCTAACTATGGCTACACCTTC. Residues: CASSPETVPNYGYTF.

The chain recombines TRBV6-6 with TRBJ1-5; 7 bases fit TRBD1. Germline CDR1 and CDR2: MNHNY and SVGAGI (reference sequence). The CDR3 is 13 amino acids. V lost 9 bases and J lost 4; bases outside the gene matches: 6. CDR3 coding DNA: TGTGCCAGTACTAAACAGGGGAATCAGCCCCAGCATTTT. Translated, it gives CASTKQGNQPQHF.

The rearrangement uses TRBV13 and TRBJ2-1, with 7 nucleotides matching TRBD2. Germline V lookup: CDR1 PRHDT, CDR2 FYEKMQ (reference sequence). V lost 1 base and J lost 3; bases outside the gene matches: 3. The CDR3 has 15 amino acids. CDR3 amino acids: CASSLDGGDYNEQFF. Written as DNA, the CDR3 is TGTGCCAGCAGCTTAGATGGGGGGGACTACAATGAGCAGTTCTTC.

This clone was found a few times. The chain employs TRBV30 and TRBJ2-5, with TRBD2 identical over 7 bases. This CDR3 contains 11 residues. Germline V gives CDR1 GTSNPN, CDR2 SVGIG (reference sequence). CDR3 residues: CAGGAVETQYF. In nucleotides, the CDR3 is TGTGCGGGAGGGGCCGTCGAGACCCAGTACTTC. Looking up the rest from reference TRBV30 and TRBJ2-5 gives the full variable domain: SQTIHQWPATLVQPVGSPLSLECTVEGTSNPNLYWYRQAAGRGLQLLFYSVGIGQISSEVPQNLSASRPQDRQFILSSKKLLLSDSGFYLCAGGAVETQYFGPGTRLLVL.

The chain employs TRBV6-6 and TRBJ1-2; no clear D. This CDR3 is 11 amino acids long. Germline V gene sequence: CDR1 MNHNY, CDR2 SVGAGI (reference sequence). Trimming stripped 8 bases from V and 8 bases from J, with 12 bases between. The CDR3 sequence: CASQDFGGYTF. The CDR3 DNA reads TGTGCCAGCCAGGATTTTGGGGGCTACACCTTC.

V is TRBV9 and J is TRBJ1-1, with 10 nucleotides matching TRBD1. The V and J ends lost 3 bases and 7 bases, in that order; junction bases with no gene match: 3. The CDR3 runs to 13 residues. Germline assignment: CDR1 SGDLS and CDR2 YYNGEE. The DNA for the CDR3 is TGTGCCAGCAGCGACCGGGACAGGGGTGAAGCTTTCTTT. This codes for CASSDRDRGEAFF. The whole variable domain, remainder taken from reference TRBV9 and TRBJ1-1, is DSGVTQTPKHLITATGQRVTLRCSPRSGDLSVYWYQQSLDQGLQFLIQYYNGEERAKGNILERFSAQQFPDLHSELNLSSLELGDSALYFCASSDRDRGEAFFGQGTRLTVV.

The CDR3 region has the DNA TGTGCCAGTAGGAGGGGGAACGAGCAGTACTTC. Encoded protein: CASRRGNEQYF. The genes are TRBV19 and TRBJ2-7, with a possible D match to TRBD1 (6 bases). This CDR3 spans 11 amino acids. With 6 bases removed from V and 5 bases from J, the gap between germline ends came to 8 bases. CDR1 and CDR2 (germline): LNHDA, SQIVND (reference sequence).

This clone was observed a few times. The chain has TRBV6-1 and TRBJ2-7, with D uncertain. The CDR3 is made up of 13 amino acids. Trimming pared 5 bases from V and 3 bases from J, leaving 11 bases between. Germline V gene sequence: CDR1 MNHNS, CDR2 SASEGT. As DNA, the CDR3 is TGTGCCAGCAGTTATAACCCAGACTACGAGCAGTACTTC. Its protein is CASSYNPDYEQYF.

The chain employs TRBV2 and TRBJ2-6; 8 nucleotides line up with TRBD1. Germline assignment: CDR1 SNHLY and CDR2 FYNNEI. CDR3 length equals 15 residues. J was trimmed by 4 bases and V by 4 bases; bases with no gene match: 3. CDR3 coding DNA: TGTGCCAGCAGTGTCAGGGGGCCCGGGGCCAACGTCCTGACTTTC. As protein: CASSVRGPGANVLTF.

This chain links TRBV19 with TRBJ1-1; D is ambiguous. CDR3 length: 16 residues. V dropped 5 bases and J dropped 1 base, with 17 bases sitting between them. Germline V CDR1 and CDR2: LNHDA, SQIVND (reference sequence). CDR3 DNA sequence: TGTGCCAGTAGTTCCCACTTTTACGGTGCGAACACTGAAGCTTTCTTT. Protein product: CASSSHFYGANTEAFF.

The rearrangement links TRBV7-9 to TRBJ2-7, with TRBD2 identical over 7 bases. V gave up 1 base and J gave up 5 bases; unmatched junction bases: 8. This CDR3 spans 15 amino acids. Germline V CDR1 and CDR2: SEHNR, FQNEAQ (reference sequence). The CDR3 nucleotides are TGTGCCAGCAGCTTAGGGGGGAGGGAACTGGACGAGCAGTACTTC. Its translation is CASSLGGRELDEQYF.

This clone was picked up a small number of times. The J gene is TRBJ2-7, the V gene TRBV7-9; D uncertain. Trimming pared 6 bases from V and 1 base from J, leaving 10 bases between. CDR3 length: 13 amino acids. Germline V CDR1 and CDR2: SEHNR, FQNEAQ (reference sequence). CDR3 bases: TGTGCCAGCAGTCCGGGTGAGTCCTACGAGCAGTACTTC. Its translation is CASSPGESYEQYF.

The rearrangement uses TRBV6-5 and TRBJ1-4; 8 nucleotides match TRBD1. The V and J ends lost 4 bases and 8 bases, in that order; junction bases with no gene match: 9. Germline CDR1 reads MNHEY; CDR2 reads SVGAGI. The CDR3 length is 15 residues. The CDR3, as DNA: TGTGCCAGCAGTTCACAGGGGGGAGTACGAGAAAAACTGTTTTTT. Encoded protein: CASSSQGGVREKLFF.

The V gene is TRBV13, the J gene TRBJ2-7; 7 bases map to TRBD2. The V gene's germline CDR1 is PRHDT and CDR2 FYEKMQ (reference sequence). V lost 1 base and J lost 1; bases outside the gene matches: 1. The CDR3 loop spans 14 amino acids. CDR3 in amino acids: CASSLASGSYEQYF. The CDR3 DNA is TGTGCCAGCAGCTTAGCTAGCGGATCCTACGAGCAGTACTTC.

The V gene is TRBV9, the J gene TRBJ2-7, with TRBD2 as a possible D gene (5 bases). Germline assignment: CDR1 SGDLS and CDR2 YYNGEE. This CDR3 region has 11 residues. Trimming left V 4 bases short and J 5 bases short, with 7 bases between. CDR3 loop: CASSSGDEQYF. In nucleotides, the CDR3 is TGTGCCAGCAGCTCCGGGGACGAGCAGTACTTC.

The chain employs TRBV6-5 and TRBJ2-3, with 8 bases that match TRBD2. After removal of 5 bases from V and 0 bases from J, the junction contained 4 bases not matched to a gene. This CDR3 comprises 15 residues. Germline V gene lookup returns CDR1 MNHEY and CDR2 SVGAGI. CDR3 bases: TGTGCCAGCAGTCCCTCTAGCGGGAGCACAGATACGCAGTATTTT. This gives the protein CASSPSSGSTDTQYF.

This clone was seen more than once but under ten times. The CDR3 sequence is CSVIKVGQPNEKLFF. DNA of the CDR3: TGCAGCGTCATAAAGGTGGGACAGCCTAATGAAAAACTGTTTTTT. V and J are TRBV29-1 and TRBJ1-4; 7 positions match TRBD1. The CDR3 consists of 15 residues. Germline CDR1 SQVTM, CDR2 ANQGSEA. The V and J ends lost 6 bases and 3 bases, in that order; junction bases with no gene match: 10.

This clone was observed a few times. The chain links TRBV28 to TRBJ2-5; a weak D match, TRBD2 (6 bases). The CDR3 is made up of 15 amino acids. Germline lookup yields CDR1 MDHEN and CDR2 SYDVKM. V was trimmed by 4 bases and J by 1 base, leaving 13 bases between them. The CDR3 is CASSSIGTSQETQYF. For the CDR3, the DNA is TGTGCCAGCAGTTCCATCGGGACTTCCCAAGAGACCCAGTACTTC. Filled out from reference TRBV28 and TRBJ2-5, the complete variable domain reads DVKVTQSSRYLVKRTGEKVFLECVQDMDHENMFWYRQDPGLGLRLIYFSYDVKMKEKGDIPEGYSVSREKKERFSLILESASTNQTSMYLCASSSIGTSQETQYFGPGTRLLVL.

This chain links TRBV7-2 with TRBJ1-1; tentative D call: TRBD1 (6 bases). From germline, CDR1 is SGHTA and CDR2 FQGNSA. Trimming cost V 10 bases and J 6 bases, with 18 bases left between them. The CDR3 runs to 13 residues. Written as DNA, the CDR3 is TGTGCCACCCGTGGGGGGGCGCCCCCTGAAGCTTTCTTT. Residues: CATRGGAPPEAFF.

The chain carries TRBV27 and TRBJ1-5; D is uncertain. The CDR3 is made up of 15 amino acids. In germline, CDR1 is MNHEY, CDR2 SMNVEV (reference sequence). Trimming took off 6 bases at V and 2 bases at J, with 14 bases between the two ends. This chain's CDR3 is CASRYKGDGNQPQHF. Here the CDR3 DNA reads TGTGCCAGCAGATATAAGGGAGATGGCAATCAGCCCCAGCATTTT.

The chain combines TRBV4-1 with TRBJ2-1; 13 bases match TRBD2. Germline V gene lookup returns CDR1 MGHRA and CDR2 YSYEKL. V trimming: 5 bases; J trimming: 4 bases; junction bases outside the gene matches: 8. This CDR3 region has 17 residues. This chain's CDR3 is CASSARLAGGRYNEQFF. DNA of the CDR3: TGCGCCAGCAGCGCCAGACTAGCGGGGGGTCGTTACAATGAGCAGTTCTTC.

The chain employs TRBV12-5 and TRBJ1-2; D is undetermined. The CDR3 consists of 12 residues. Trimming removed 0 bases from V and 8 bases from J, with 7 bases in between. Germline CDR1 is LGHNT and CDR2 is FRNRAP. CDR3 bases: TGTGCTAGTGGTTTGGTACATCTGGGCTACACCTTC. This translates into CASGLVHLGYTF.